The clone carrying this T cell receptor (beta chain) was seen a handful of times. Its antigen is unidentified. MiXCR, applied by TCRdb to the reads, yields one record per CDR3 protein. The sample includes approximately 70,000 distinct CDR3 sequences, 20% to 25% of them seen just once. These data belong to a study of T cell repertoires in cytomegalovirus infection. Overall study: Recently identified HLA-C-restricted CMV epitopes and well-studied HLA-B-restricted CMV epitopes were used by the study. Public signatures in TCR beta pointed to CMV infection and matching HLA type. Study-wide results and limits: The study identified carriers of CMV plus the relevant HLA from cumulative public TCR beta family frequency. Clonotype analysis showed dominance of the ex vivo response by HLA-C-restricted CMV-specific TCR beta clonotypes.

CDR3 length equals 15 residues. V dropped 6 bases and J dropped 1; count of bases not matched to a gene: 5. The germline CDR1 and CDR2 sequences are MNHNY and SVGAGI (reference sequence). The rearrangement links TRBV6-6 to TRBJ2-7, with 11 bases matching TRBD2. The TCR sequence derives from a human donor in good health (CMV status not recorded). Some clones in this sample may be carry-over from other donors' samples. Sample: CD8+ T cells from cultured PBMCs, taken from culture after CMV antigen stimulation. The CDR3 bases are TGTGCCAGCAGCACCGGGACTAGCGGTTCCTACGAGCAGTACTTC. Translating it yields CASSTGTSGSYEQYF.